Sequencing of this T cell receptor (beta chain) was carried out in a study of blood T cells in healthy people across ages. Broader study findings: Getting older went along with TCR beta diversity per million T cells dropping roughly linearly.

In regard to this clonotype: The antigen remains unidentified.

Next came a second PCR, run for about 6 to 11 cycles, which used a sample-barcoded 5' primer along with a J-beta primer mix. TCRdb re-called the 5' RACE reads with MiXCR, one entry per CDR3 protein. The data hold 600,000 to 900,000 distinct CDR3 sequences, with roughly 26% observed a single time. The CDR3 is made up of 14 amino acids. Trimming took 5 bases from V and 5 from J; bases not matched to a gene: 10. Looked up from germline, CDR1 is DFQATT and CDR2 is SNEGSKA (reference sequence). Total RNA, at least 6 micrograms per sample, came from PBMCs. The data were also submitted as part of a second study, on T cells of mothers and their children. This second study notes: Every microgram of extracted RNA entered cDNA synthesis, around 1.6 ug per 15 ul. Related mother and child pairs showed slightly greater overlap (not significant) than unrelated pairs did.

What was sequenced was blood. The chain carries TRBV20-1 and TRBJ2-7; 9 bases fit TRBD1. The clonotype was recovered from a boy between 10 and 17 years old in good health. CDR3 DNA sequence: TGCAGTGCTGCTTCCCCGGGACAGGGTAACGAGCAGTACTTC. It encodes CSAASPGQGNEQYF.